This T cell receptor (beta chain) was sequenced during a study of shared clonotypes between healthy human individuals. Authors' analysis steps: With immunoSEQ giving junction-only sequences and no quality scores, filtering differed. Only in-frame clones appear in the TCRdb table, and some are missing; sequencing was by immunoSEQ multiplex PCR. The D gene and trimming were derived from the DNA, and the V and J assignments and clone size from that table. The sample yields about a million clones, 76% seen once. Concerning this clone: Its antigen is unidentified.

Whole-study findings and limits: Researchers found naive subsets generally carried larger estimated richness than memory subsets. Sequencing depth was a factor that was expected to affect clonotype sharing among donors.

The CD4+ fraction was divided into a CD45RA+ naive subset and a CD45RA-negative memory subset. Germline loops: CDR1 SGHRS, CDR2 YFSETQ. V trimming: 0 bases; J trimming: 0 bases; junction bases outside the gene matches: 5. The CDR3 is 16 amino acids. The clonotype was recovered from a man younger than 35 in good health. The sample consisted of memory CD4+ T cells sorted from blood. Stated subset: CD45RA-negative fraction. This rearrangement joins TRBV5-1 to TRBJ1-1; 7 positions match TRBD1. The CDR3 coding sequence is TGCGCCAGCAGCTTGGGGAGTAGGGGGCTGAACACTGAAGCTTTCTTT. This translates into CASSLGSRGLNTEAFF.